These T cell receptor beta chains were read from a single sample in a study of CD8 T cells in Susac syndrome. MiXCR was run by TCRdb on the immunoSEQ multiplex PCR reads, yielding one entry per CDR3 protein. The table has around 150,000 distinct CDR3 sequences, roughly 94% seen once. Sequencing used CD4+ T cells from PBMCs. The receptors come from a human donor with Susac syndrome. Both conserved end residues are trimmed from each CDR3.

AWIWGIAAF	9	TRBV30	TRBJ1-1
ASSLLSGSVDTQY	13	TRBV5-6	TRBJ2-3
ASSLNGDQPQH	11	TRBV7-2	TRBJ1-5
ASSDGVMGNQPQH	13	TRBV5-4	TRBJ1-5
ASSWTSGSGNEQF	13	TRBV5-1	TRBJ2-1
SARAGTSGSSEQY	13	TRBV20-1	TRBJ2-7
SARGTAYNEQF	11	TRBV20-1	TRBJ2-1
ASSQVPGNTIY	11	TRBV4-1	TRBJ1-3
ASSRTSGAYNEQF	13	TRBV7-2	TRBJ2-1
SVVGGQQTYGYT	12	TRBV29-1	TRBJ1-2
ASSQLAGPGELF	12	TRBV11-2	TRBJ2-2
SAPRDVHNEQF	11	TRBV20-1	TRBJ2-1
ASSGDSYEQY	10	TRBV12-3/TRBV12-4	TRBJ2-7
AWSVLGEQY	9	TRBV30	TRBJ2-7
ASSLTGPEAF	10	TRBV28	TRBJ1-1
ASSLGQSNTEAF	12	TRBV5-4	TRBJ1-1
ASSRGQFNTEAF	12	TRBV12-3/TRBV12-4	TRBJ1-1
SARGHRFYGYT	11	TRBV20-1	TRBJ1-2
AWTGGAYGYT	10	TRBV30	TRBJ1-2
SASLSAF	7	TRBV20-1	TRBJ1-1
SVQGTALGYT	10	TRBV29-1	TRBJ1-2
ASSPRQGGSYEQY	13	TRBV18	TRBJ2-7
ASSQDVEGTQY	11	TRBV4-2	TRBJ2-3
ASSQDRDNEQF	11	TRBV3-1	TRBJ2-1
AWSRGQTYEQY	11	TRBV30	TRBJ2-7
ATSLRDSVNSPLH	13	TRBV15	TRBJ1-6
ASSGDSNQPQH	11	TRBV28	TRBJ1-5
ASSDTGWANTEAF	13	TRBV25-1	TRBJ1-1
ASRKADTQY	9	TRBV2	TRBJ2-3
ASHSRARDSEAF	12	TRBV27	TRBJ1-1
ASSQEDRGNSPLH	13	TRBV14	TRBJ1-6
ATSRDLDQLAGREEQY	16	TRBV15	TRBJ2-7
ASSVRTQGNSPLH	13	TRBV5-4	TRBJ1-6
AWRTGISTDTQY	12	TRBV30	TRBJ2-3
SAPTQGQETQY	11	TRBV20-1	TRBJ2-5
SARVPGTGGRQETQY	15	TRBV20-1	TRBJ2-5
ASSLAAETEAF	11	TRBV5-1	TRBJ1-1